This T cell receptor beta chain was identified during a study of cytomegalovirus exposure and HLA in healthy donors (dated by TCRdb to 2017 to 2019). Study-level background: According to an earlier analysis of 550 to 750 of the donors, some 180 million T cells yielded 117 million unique TCR beta sequences and around 280 Gb of sequence data. HLA typing included class I and class II loci at four-digit resolution. Besides the first cohort of 500 to 700 subjects, a separate validation cohort made up of 120 different subjects was used. Among the roughly 390 genotyped donors, 75% to 90% belonged to the genetic ancestry cluster associated with self-reported Caucasian donors. A later analysis re-examined previously published TCR beta repertoires from just over 650 donors and added high-resolution HLA genotyping to investigate patterns of TCR occurrence. An early release that covered about 600 HLA-typed donors contained around 330 gigabases of sequencing data and 70 million to 100 million unique TCR sequences. An earlier analysis of 450 to 750 of the donors used high-throughput TCR beta sequencing to judge whether each TCR beta V gene segment behaved as functional or pseudogenic. Using immunosequencing, the study profiled T cell repertoires from roughly 650 subjects and related those repertoires to cytomegalovirus serostatus. Typing coverage varied by locus: about 620-640 donors for A, B, C, DRB1 and DQB1; approximately 520 for DQA1; approximately 570 for DPA1; around 450 for DPB1. Roughly 5 DR-DQ haplotypes were handled as single units for association and clustering, since linkage in the cohort was strong. The aim of the study was to test whether cataloging public T cell receptors could identify signatures of past pathogen exposure. A later genetic analysis took genome-wide SNP genotypes for about 55% of the roughly 670 donors and used that subset as a discovery cohort. Every discovery cohort repertoire had been produced on one sequencing platform. Rather than using new phenotypic data, the later analysis identified candidate immune exposures from TCR beta sequences and from how often those sequences occurred across donors. To predict cytomegalovirus infection status, the study brought together high-throughput TCR immunosequencing, statistical association of individual TCRs with disease status, and machine learning. Among about 410 genotyped donors of the cohort, an average of roughly 230,000 unique TCR beta nucleotide sequences was sequenced per donor, of which about 19% were non-productive. Alongside the repertoire data, information on donor age, sex, ethnicity and CMV serostatus was compiled. Beyond this particular receptor, the publication reports: A total of 150 or so TCR beta chains were listed by the study as associated with cytomegalovirus. In vitro tests confirmed that a few of the cytomegalovirus-associated TCR beta chains recognize cytomegalovirus antigens. According to the authors, the approach could potentially be generalized to other disease states and immunological phenotypes. According to a later analysis, TCR association rates differed among HLA loci, with DRB1 alleles showing the most associated TCRs and HLA-C alleles showing the fewest. This cohort had only TCR beta chains sequenced, and the lack of alpha or paired-chain data limited which features could be detected. A group of highly shared sequence variants was considered likely to be a technical artifact of the sequencing pipeline. Most CMV-associated TCR beta chains appeared to be HLA-restricted in a later analysis, and the HLA associations seemed to be driven largely by CMV exposure. Sequencing depth was assumed to be roughly uniform across donors in the presence/absence analyses, though that assumption may not hold. A later genetic analysis reported fewer N-insertions in productive TCRs among donors in an Asian-associated ancestry cluster than the approximately 670-donor mean. A further reported finding was that TCR beta sequences accurately predicted the HLA-A and HLA-B alleles for most subjects in the first cohort. Most TCR sequences were seen in very few donors, while some public TCRs were found in many individuals. The 87-base-pair reads could not distinguish some IMGT-functional V segments, including TRBV6-2 and TRBV6-3, so those segments were excluded. The classifier was reported to diagnose cytomegalovirus status with high specificity and sensitivity in both the original and validation cohorts. Linkage disequilibrium might explain the correlated functional status among segregating V segments, but an unknown experimental factor could not be excluded. Because some donors lacked HLA typing at each locus, the association tests relied only on the typed subset. At a false discovery rate of 0.05, a later analysis linked some 18,000 TCR beta sequences to specific HLA alleles. The earlier analysis of approximately 540 of the donors excluded some 15 rarely observed V segments, including chromosome 9 orphons, because counts were too low. In a later analysis, several top co-occurrence clusters were reported to appear linked to parvovirus B19, influenza, CMV and Epstein-Barr virus. Assigning TCR associations to individual alleles was difficult when HLA alleles, especially DR and DQ, strongly co-occurred. Immune exposure information for the cohort was limited to CMV serostatus. An earlier analysis of 450 to 750 of the donors showed that most TCR beta V segments appeared in productive rearrangements either about 87% or about 30% of the time, which broadly matched IMGT annotations. In a later genetic analysis, a missense DCLRE1C variant was associated with V-gene and J-gene trimming of TCR beta chains, and the association was replicated in an independent cohort. In a later analysis, HLA-associated TCR beta chains were found to be more clonally expanded and to have lower generation probabilities than equally common non-associated chains.

The cohort comprised 670 or so healthy bone marrow donors. Cohort members were all nominally healthy when sampled, although unrecorded immune exposures were likely present. The donor tested CMV seronegative, placing the donor among the roughly 340 seronegative members of the cohort. Every donor gave a peripheral blood sample, and the peripheral blood mononuclear cells from that sample were used for TCR beta sequencing. Genomic DNA extraction from the blood cell samples was performed with the Qiagen DNeasy Blood Extraction Kit. CDR1 SGHDN and CDR2 FVKESK are derived from the germline V gene. Germline trimming: 3 bases from V, 4 bases from J; junction bases outside gene matches: 4. Inclusive of the bounding cysteine and phenylalanine, the CDR3 is 16 residues long. The read is trimmed to its CDR3 DNA, 48 bases read in frame from base 1. Libraries were built with the immunoSEQ multiplex PCR assay. A mixture of 60 forward primers for TCR Vbeta segments and 13 reverse primers for TCR Jbeta segments was used in the multiplex PCR. A multiplex PCR assay on genomic DNA amplified the CDR3 region of rearranged TCR beta genes. On the Illumina HiSeq System, the amplified TCR beta libraries were sequenced as 87-base-pair reads. In the source study's methods: In a later analysis, tens of millions of unique TCR beta chains were counted across the approximately 670 repertoires, and around 10 million of these chains were shared by at least two donors. Raw reads were error-corrected and collapsed into unique sequences with a nearest-neighbor algorithm that merged closely related sequences to remove PCR and sequencing errors. To assign V, D and J gene segments, CDR3 sequences were aligned to IMGT reference sequences. Each retained sequence needed at least a six-nucleotide match to both a V gene segment and a J gene segment. Rearrangements were called productive when the CDR3 lacked stop codons and stayed in frame with V and J; all others were non-productive. Following IMGT convention, CDR3 was defined as the stretch from the second conserved V-encoded cysteine up to the conserved J-encoded phenylalanine. The earlier analysis of some 580 of the donors excluded any sequence lacking an unambiguous match to a single V gene segment. In an earlier analysis of approximately 610 of the donors, V segments were called functional above 56.7% productive rearrangements and were called segregating when the between-donor standard deviation exceeded 5%. A statistical classification framework was built to diagnose cytomegalovirus status from the catalog of TCR beta chain sequences. A later analysis assigned V and J genes by comparing TCR nucleotide sequences with IMGT/GENE-DB human TR gene sequences. Using the TCRdist pipeline, a later analysis assigned CDR3 sequences along with most-parsimonious VDJ recombination scenarios. In a later analysis, every TCR beta chain was defined by the combination of its CDR3 amino acid sequence and its V-gene family, and reads without a unique V-gene family were dropped. In a later analysis, 450 to 600 highly shared, low-generation-probability nucleotide sequences were removed to address suspected cross-contamination and a sequencing artifact. In a later analysis, a clonal expansion index for each public chain was calculated from normalized within-repertoire ranks of inferred template counts. In a later analysis, generation probabilities were computed using a VDJ recombination model fitted to out-of-frame rearrangements, and the results were checked against IGoR. A later analysis scored TCR-TCR, TCR-HLA and TCR-CMV co-occurrence with hypergeometric tests, applying a repertoire-size bias correction to TCR pairs. In a later analysis, false discovery rates were estimated by permuting HLA or CMV assignments 20 times. In a later analysis, co-occurring TCRs were grouped using DBSCAN, and TCRdist sequence similarity was added for clustering within HLA-allele-positive subsets. Co-occurrence clustering excluded repertoires with fewer than 30,000 or more than 120,000 public chains, plus five with anomalous nucleotide sharing. In its TCRdb copy, this immuneACCESS table keeps in-frame sequences only and misses some clones. Where compared with another copy, unresolved V genes explain less than half of these, and the others have no known cause. V and J calls and clone size are as listed in that table; D and trimming were resolved from the DNA. This sample comprises 130,000 or so clones, around 8.5% of them detected only once. The ten largest clones capture under 5.5% of the sample.

Concerning this clone itself: This receptor's antigen is unknown. Nothing much larger sits one base from this clone, and base qualities are not available.

This sequence uses TRBV14 and TRBJ1-6; 9 of the junction bases match TRBD1. The material sequenced was PBMCs. This clonotype originated in a man aged 40-49 years in good health and CMV-seronegative. CDR3 region: CASSHRTGAYNSPLHF. Read as DNA, the sequence is TGTGCCAGCAGCCACCGGACAGGGGCATATAATTCACCCCTCCACTTT.